The entry below gives a single T cell receptor beta chain sequence along with its context. The target of this receptor is not known. No clone much larger than this one lies a single base away; base qualities are absent. Donors formed part of the validation cohort, which comprised 120 or so subjects and was distinct from the first cohort of 550 to 850 subjects. The data were taken from a study of cytomegalovirus exposure and HLA in healthy donors (dated by TCRdb to between 2016 and 2019). Regarding the complete study: A later analysis indicated that the roughly 130 validation repertoires were generated on the platform also employed for the 700 or so repertoires of the first cohort. High-throughput TCR immunosequencing, statistical association of individual TCRs with disease status, and machine learning were combined to predict cytomegalovirus infection status. The aim of the study was to test whether cataloging public T cell receptors could identify signatures of past pathogen exposure. A separate validation cohort of 100 to 150 different subjects was used in addition to the 666-subject first cohort. Overall results and qualifications from the work: Across donors, most TCR sequences were observed very rarely, whereas some public TCRs were present in many individuals. Cytomegalovirus status was reported to be diagnosed by the classifier with high specificity and sensitivity in both the original and validation cohorts. A total of some 180 TCR beta chains were listed by the study as associated with cytomegalovirus. Subsequent analysis determined that TCRs grouped into clusters in the first cohort also showed a tendency toward co-occurrence across the 120 or so validation repertoires, and 85% to 95% of cluster scores exceeded 0. All 120 or so repertoires were used to score co-occurrence in the validation cohort in a later analysis, because that analysis had no HLA typing for the cohort. Three of the identified cytomegalovirus-associated TCR beta chains were confirmed in vitro to be specific for cytomegalovirus antigens. It was suggested by the authors that the approach could potentially be generalized to other disease states and immunological phenotypes.

As encoded in the germline V gene (reference sequence), CDR1 is WNHNN while CDR2 is SYGVQD. V lost 8 bases and J lost 4 bases, and the count of bases not matched to a germline gene is 8. The CDR3 numbers 15 residues from cysteine through phenylalanine. Just the 45-base CDR3 DNA is kept, in frame starting at base 1. The receptor library was made with the immunoSEQ multiplex PCR assay. The published analysis was carried out like this. A statistical classification framework was developed to diagnose cytomegalovirus status using the catalog of TCR beta chain sequences. In TCRdb, the immuneACCESS table is reduced to in-frame sequences with V and J assigned. These tables do not hold every clone; where another copy was compared, an unresolved V gene accounts for under half, and the others remain unexplained. From that table come the V and J calls and clone size; the DNA was used to work out D and trimming. The sample data list tens of thousands of clones, and roughly 93% of these were observed just once. The ten largest clonotypes hold about 2.2% of the sample.

The sequencing input was PBMCs. This sequence was found in a man aged 30 to 39 in good health and CMV-seronegative. This receptor chain uses TRBV10-1 and TRBJ2-1; 10 central bases correspond to TRBD1. The CDR3 region has the sequence CASGMDRGGYNEQFF. The bases read TGCGCCAGCGGCATGGACAGGGGGGGGTACAATGAGCAGTTCTTC.